This record looks at one T cell receptor beta chain sequence and its context. Its specificity is not known. The data are from a study of siplizumab effects on memory and regulatory T cells. General study findings and limits: Both greater diversity than memory cells and a major contribution to the alloresponse seemed to characterize naive T cells. Researchers could map only a minor fraction of alloreactive clones to unstimulated subsets. Of the proliferating CD4+ or CD8+ clones, roughly 80-95% lacked a naive or memory phenotype that could be assigned.

The study assayed around 92,000 TCR templates per sample. Profiled with immunoSEQ multiplex PCR; TCRdb holds only in-frame clones, not every one. The sample lists 100,000 or so clones; 94% were seen once. This TCR derives from a human donor in good health. The sample comprised Tregs sorted from blood.

The CDR3 coding sequence is TGTGCCAGCACCGTAGGGACAGGGAGCTACGAGCAGTACTTC. Translation gives CASTVGTGSYEQYF. The chain couples TRBV6-6 to TRBJ2-7; TRBD1 agrees at 9 bases. CDR3 length: 14 residues. J was trimmed by 3 bases and V by 7 bases; bases with no gene match: 7. In germline, CDR1 is MNHNY, CDR2 SVGAGI (reference sequence).